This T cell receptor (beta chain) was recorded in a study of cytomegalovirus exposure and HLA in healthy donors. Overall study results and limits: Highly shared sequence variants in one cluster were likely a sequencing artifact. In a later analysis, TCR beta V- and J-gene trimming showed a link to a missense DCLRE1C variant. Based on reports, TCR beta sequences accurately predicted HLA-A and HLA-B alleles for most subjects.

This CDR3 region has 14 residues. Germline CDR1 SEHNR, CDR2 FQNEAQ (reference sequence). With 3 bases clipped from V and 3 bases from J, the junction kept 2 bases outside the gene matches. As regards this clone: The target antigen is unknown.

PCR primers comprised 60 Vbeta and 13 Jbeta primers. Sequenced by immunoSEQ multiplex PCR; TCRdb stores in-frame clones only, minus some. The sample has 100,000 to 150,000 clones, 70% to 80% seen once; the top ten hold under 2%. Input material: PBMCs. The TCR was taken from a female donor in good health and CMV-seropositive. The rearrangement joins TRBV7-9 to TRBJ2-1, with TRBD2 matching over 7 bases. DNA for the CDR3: TGTGCCAGCAGCTTGTCTAGCGGCTACAATGAGCAGTTCTTC. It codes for CASSLSSGYNEQFF.